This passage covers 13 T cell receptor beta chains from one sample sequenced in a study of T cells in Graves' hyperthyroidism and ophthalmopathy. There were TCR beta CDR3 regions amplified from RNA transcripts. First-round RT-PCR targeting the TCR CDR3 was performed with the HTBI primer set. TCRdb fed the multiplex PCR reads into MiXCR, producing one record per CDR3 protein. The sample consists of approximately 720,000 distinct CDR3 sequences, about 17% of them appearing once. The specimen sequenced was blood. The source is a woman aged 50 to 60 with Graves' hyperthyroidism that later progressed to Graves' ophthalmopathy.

The CDR3 coding sequence is TGTGCCAGCAGCTTCTCGGTCTCATTTACTAACTATGGCTACACCTTC. It codes for CASSFSVSFTNYGYTF. V gene TRBV7-2 combines with J gene TRBJ1-2, with D uncertain. This CDR3 region has 16 residues. The germline gives CDR1 SGHTA, CDR2 FQGNSA. With 3 bases removed from V and 0 bases from J, the gap between germline ends came to 14 bases.

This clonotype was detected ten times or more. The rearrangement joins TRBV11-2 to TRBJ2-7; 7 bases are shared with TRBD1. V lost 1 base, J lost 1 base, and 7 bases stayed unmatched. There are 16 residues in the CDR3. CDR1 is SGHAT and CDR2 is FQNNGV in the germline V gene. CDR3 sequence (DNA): TGTGCCAGCAGCTTAGGCCCCGGACAGGAATCCTACGAGCAGTACTTC. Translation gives CASSLGPGQESYEQYF.

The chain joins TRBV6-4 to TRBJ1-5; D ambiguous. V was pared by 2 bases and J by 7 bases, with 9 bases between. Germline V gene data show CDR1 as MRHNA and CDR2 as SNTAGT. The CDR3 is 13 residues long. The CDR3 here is CASSDTSGQPQHF. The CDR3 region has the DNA TGTGCCAGCAGTGACACTTCCGGACAGCCCCAGCATTTT.

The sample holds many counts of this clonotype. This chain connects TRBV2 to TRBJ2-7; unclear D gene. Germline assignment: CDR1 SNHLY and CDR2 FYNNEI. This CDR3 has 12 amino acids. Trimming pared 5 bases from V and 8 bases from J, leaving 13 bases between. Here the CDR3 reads CASSLDPIKQYF. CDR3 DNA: TGTGCCAGCAGTCTGGACCCGATTAAGCAGTACTTC.

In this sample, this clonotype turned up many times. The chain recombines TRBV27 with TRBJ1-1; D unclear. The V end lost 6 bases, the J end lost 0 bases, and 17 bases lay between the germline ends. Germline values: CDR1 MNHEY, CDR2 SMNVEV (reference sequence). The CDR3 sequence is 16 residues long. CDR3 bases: TGTGCCAGCAGGCAGGAGACTACTTCTATGAACACTGAAGCTTTCTTT. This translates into CASRQETTSMNTEAFF.

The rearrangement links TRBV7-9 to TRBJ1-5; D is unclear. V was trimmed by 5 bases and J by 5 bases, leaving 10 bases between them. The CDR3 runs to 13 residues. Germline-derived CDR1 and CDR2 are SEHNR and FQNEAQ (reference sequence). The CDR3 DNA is TGTGCCAGCAGCCTCCGAGACCATCAGCCCCAGCATTTT. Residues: CASSLRDHQPQHF.

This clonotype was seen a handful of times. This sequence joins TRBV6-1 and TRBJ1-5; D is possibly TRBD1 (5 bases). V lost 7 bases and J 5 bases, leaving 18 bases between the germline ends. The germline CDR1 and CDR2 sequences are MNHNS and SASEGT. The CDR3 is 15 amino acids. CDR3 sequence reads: CASKRGGGPDQPQHF. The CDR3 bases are TGTGCCAGCAAACGGGGCGGGGGTCCGGATCAGCCCCAGCATTTT.

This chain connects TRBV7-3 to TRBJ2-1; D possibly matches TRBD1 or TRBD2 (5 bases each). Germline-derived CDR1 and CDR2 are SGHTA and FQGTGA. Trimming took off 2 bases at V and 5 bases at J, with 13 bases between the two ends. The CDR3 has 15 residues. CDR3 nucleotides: TGTGCCAGCAGCTTAGCGGTATCGGGACACAATGAGCAGTTCTTC. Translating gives CASSLAVSGHNEQFF.

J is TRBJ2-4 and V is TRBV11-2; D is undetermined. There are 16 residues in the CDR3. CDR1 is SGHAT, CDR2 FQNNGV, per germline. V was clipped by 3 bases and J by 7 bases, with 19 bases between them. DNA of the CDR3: TGTGCCAGCAGCTTCAGTCCACAGCCGCGTTGGAACATTCAGTACTTC. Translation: CASSFSPQPRWNIQYF.

The CDR3 coding sequence is TGCAGTGCTAGAGATTATCGGGGAGGCTATGGCTACACCTTC. Translated: CSARDYRGGYGYTF. The chain has TRBV20-1 and TRBJ1-2, with D hard to call. The germline V gene encodes CDR1 DFQATT and CDR2 SNEGSKA (reference sequence). This CDR3 is 14 amino acids long. Trimming pared 0 bases from V and 4 bases from J, leaving 12 bases between.

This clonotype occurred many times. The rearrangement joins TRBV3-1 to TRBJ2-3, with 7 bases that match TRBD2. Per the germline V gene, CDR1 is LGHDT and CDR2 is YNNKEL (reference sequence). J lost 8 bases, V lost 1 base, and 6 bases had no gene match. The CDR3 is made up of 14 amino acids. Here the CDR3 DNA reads TGTGCCAGCAGCCAAGCAGACCGCGGGGGTACGCAGTATTTT. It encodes CASSQADRGGTQYF.

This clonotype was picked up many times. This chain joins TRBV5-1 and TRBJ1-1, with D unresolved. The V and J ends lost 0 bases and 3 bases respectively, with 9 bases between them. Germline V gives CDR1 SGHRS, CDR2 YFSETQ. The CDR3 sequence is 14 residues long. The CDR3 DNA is TGCGCCAGCAGCTTGGGATCGGGGTACACTGAAGCTTTCTTT. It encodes CASSLGSGYTEAFF.

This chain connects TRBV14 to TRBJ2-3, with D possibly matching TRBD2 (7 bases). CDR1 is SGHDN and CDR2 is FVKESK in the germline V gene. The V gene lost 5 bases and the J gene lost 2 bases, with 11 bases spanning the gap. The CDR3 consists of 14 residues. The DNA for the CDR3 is TGTGCCAGCAGCAGGGGGGGCTACACAGATACGCAGTATTTT. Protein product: CASSRGGYTDTQYF.